By share, the clone carrying this T cell receptor beta chain counts as medium-sized. In the authors' workflow: Quantification of nucleated cells was approximated via reference gene primer amplification. Repertoires were generated with immunoSEQ multiplex PCR, while TCRdb's copy carries only in-frame clones and drops some. V and J calls and clone size come straight from that table; D and trimming were deduced from the DNA. The table includes 70,000 to 95,000 clones, approximately 82% detected once. This sample was included in a study of blood T cell repertoires in COVID-19. Whole-study context: Material from acute and convalescent COVID-19 was sourced from the United States, Italy and Spain. From T cells, B-cell-depleted T cells, or PBMCs came the material, which was cDNA or gDNA.

This CDR3 is 17 amino acids long. The trim removed 2 bases at V and 0 bases at J, leaving 7 bases unmatched. The germline gives CDR1 SGDLS, CDR2 YYNGEE. Sequencing was done on a sample of peripheral blood. V gene TRBV9 combines with J gene TRBJ1-1, with 10 bases fitting TRBD1. This receptor was obtained from a human donor in a cohort sampled during active COVID-19. CDR3 in DNA: TGTGCCAGCAGCGTTCAACGGGACAGGGGTATGAACACTGAAGCTTTCTTT. This translates into CASSVQRDRGMNTEAFF.